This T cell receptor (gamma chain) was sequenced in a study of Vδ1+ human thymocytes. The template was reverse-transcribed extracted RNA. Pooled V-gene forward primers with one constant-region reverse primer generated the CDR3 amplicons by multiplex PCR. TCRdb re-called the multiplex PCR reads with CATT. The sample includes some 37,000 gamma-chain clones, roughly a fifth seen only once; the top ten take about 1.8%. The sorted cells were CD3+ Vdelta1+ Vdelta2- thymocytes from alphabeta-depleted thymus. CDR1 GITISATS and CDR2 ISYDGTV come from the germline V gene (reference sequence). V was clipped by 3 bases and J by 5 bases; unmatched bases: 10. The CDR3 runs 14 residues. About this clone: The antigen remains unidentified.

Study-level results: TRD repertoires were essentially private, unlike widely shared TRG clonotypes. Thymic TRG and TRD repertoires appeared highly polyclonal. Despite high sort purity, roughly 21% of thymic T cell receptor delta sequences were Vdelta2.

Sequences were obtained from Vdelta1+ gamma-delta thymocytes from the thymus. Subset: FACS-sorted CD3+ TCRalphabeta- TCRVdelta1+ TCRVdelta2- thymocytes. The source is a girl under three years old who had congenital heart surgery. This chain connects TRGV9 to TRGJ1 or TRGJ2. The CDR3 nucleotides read TGTGCCTTGTGGGAGCCCCGAGCGGATTATAAGAAACTCTTT. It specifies CALWEPRADYKKLF.